The TCR beta chain under discussion was sequenced for a study of prognosis after radiotherapy for stage I lung cancer. Trimming removed 1 base from V and 1 base from J; junction bases left unmatched: 3. This CDR3 spans 17 amino acids. Germline lookup yields CDR1 LGHNA and CDR2 YSLEER. Genomic DNA was subjected to two-round multiplex PCR for amplification of TCR beta CDR3. Gene-specific primers for each TRBV and TRBJ gene drove first-round PCR. TCRdb independently ran MiXCR on the multiplex PCR reads; one entry per CDR3 protein. In the table there are about 13,000 distinct CDR3 sequences, 43% of which are singletons. In this sample, this clonotype turned up many times.

This chain joins TRBV4-3 and TRBJ2-5; TRBD2 aligns across 13 bases. The TCR originated in a donor over 45 with non-small cell lung cancer. The specimen was PBMCs, collected before or after stereotactic body radiation therapy (not recorded which). CDR3 residues: CASSQGLAGGFQETQYF. The CDR3 DNA reads as TGCGCCAGCAGCCAAGGACTAGCGGGGGGTTTCCAAGAGACCCAGTACTTC.